What follows is one TCR beta chain and its context. No antigen is known for it. The data were taken from a study of cytomegalovirus exposure and HLA in healthy donors. Per the germline V gene, CDR1 is LNHDA and CDR2 is SQIVND (reference sequence). There are 16 residues in the CDR3. V shed 3 bases and J 3 bases; nucleotides not matched to a gene: 8. In the PCR, 60 Vbeta and 13 Jbeta primers were used. Some clones are missing from TCRdb's copy, which holds only in-frame ones; the method was immunoSEQ multiplex PCR. This sample has over 95,000 clones, with roughly 80% found just once. Whole-study results and caveats: Associated with cytomegalovirus, according to the listing, were around 160 TCR beta chains.

Material: PBMCs. The chain joins TRBV19 to TRBJ1-5; 7 nucleotides match TRBD1. The TCR sequence derives from a woman between 25 and 40 years old in good health and CMV-seropositive. CDR3 protein: CASSMQGEVSNQPQHF. CDR3 nucleotides: TGTGCCAGTAGTATGCAGGGGGAAGTCTCCAATCAGCCCCAGCATTTT.